This T cell receptor (beta chain) derives from a study of human T cells and chemical hapten exposure. Study context: The sensitizer, 2% DPC, was used on approximately 2 cm by approximately 2 cm of upper inner arm skin. Minor volume differences among pooled libraries chiefly drove per-sample TCR yield variation. Study conclusions and caveats: Significantly greater numbers of large CDR3 similarity clusters came from expanded TCRs than from controls.

On this clonotype: Its antigen is not known.

Time point noted: patch test 1, 2 weeks after DPC sensitization. Treatment defined: therapeutic diphenylcyclopropenone sensitization with weekly scalp DPC. Staff drew blood before applying each patch test. Looked up from germline, CDR1 is MNHEY and CDR2 is SVGEGT. Trimming left V 2 bases short and J 4 bases short, with 5 bases between. CDR3 length: 12 amino acids. TCRdb re-analysed the RACE reads in MiXCR, keeping a single row per CDR3 protein. The table includes some 190,000 distinct CDR3 sequences, 20% to 25% detected once. The sequencing here drew on whole blood, taken in connection with sensitization to the hapten diphenylcyclopropenone (DPC). The TCR was taken from a woman aged 50 to 60 with alopecia areata. Some clones in this sample may be carry-over from other donors' samples. The J gene is TRBJ1-2, the V gene TRBV6-2 or TRBV6-3; D might be TRBD1 (5 bases). CDR3 in amino acids: CASSYGGYGYTF. The CDR3 DNA reads as TGTGCCAGCAGTTACGGGGGCTATGGCTACACCTTC.